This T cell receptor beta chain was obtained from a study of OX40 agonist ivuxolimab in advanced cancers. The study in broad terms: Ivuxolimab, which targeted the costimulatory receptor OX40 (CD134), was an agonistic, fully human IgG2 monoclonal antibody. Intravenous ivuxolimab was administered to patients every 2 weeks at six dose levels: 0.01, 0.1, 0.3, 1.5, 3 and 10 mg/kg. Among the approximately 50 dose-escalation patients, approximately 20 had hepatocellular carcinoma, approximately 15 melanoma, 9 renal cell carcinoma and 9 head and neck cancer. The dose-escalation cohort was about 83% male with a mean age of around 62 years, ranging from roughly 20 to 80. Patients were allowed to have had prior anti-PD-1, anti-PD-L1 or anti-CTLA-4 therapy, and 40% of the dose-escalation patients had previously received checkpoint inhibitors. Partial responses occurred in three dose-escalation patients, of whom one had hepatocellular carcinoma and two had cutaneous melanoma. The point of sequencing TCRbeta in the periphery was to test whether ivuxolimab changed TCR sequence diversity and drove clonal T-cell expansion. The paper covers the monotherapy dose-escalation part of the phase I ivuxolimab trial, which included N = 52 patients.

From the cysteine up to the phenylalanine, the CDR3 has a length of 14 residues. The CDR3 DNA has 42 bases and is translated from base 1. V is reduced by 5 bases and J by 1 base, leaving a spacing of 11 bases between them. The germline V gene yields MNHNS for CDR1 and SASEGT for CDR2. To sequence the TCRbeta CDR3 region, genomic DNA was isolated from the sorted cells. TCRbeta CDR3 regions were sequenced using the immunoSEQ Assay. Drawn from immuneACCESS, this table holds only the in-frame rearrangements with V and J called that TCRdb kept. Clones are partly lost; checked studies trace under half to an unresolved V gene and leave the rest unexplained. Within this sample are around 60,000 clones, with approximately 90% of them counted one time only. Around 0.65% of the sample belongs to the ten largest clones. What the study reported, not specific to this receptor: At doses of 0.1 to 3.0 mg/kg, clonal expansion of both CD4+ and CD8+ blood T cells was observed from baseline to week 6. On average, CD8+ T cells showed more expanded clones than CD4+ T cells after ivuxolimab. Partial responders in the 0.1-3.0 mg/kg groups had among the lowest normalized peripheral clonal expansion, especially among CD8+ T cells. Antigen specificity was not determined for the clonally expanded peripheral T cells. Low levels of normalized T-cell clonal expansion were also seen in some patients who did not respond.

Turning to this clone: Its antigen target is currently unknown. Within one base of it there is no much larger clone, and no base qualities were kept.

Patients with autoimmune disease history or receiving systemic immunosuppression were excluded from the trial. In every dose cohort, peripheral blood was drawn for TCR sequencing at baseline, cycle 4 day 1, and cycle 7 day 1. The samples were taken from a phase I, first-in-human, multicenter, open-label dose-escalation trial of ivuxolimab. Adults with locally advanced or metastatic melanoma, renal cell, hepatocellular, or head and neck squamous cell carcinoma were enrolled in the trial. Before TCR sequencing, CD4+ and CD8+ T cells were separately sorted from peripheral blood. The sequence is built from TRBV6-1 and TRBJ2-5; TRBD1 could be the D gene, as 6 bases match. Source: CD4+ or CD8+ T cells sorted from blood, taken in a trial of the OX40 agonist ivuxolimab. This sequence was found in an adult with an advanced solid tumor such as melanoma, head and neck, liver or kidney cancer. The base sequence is TGTGCCAGCAGTCAAGGACAGTCCCAAGAGACCCAGTACTTC. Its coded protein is CASSQGQSQETQYF.